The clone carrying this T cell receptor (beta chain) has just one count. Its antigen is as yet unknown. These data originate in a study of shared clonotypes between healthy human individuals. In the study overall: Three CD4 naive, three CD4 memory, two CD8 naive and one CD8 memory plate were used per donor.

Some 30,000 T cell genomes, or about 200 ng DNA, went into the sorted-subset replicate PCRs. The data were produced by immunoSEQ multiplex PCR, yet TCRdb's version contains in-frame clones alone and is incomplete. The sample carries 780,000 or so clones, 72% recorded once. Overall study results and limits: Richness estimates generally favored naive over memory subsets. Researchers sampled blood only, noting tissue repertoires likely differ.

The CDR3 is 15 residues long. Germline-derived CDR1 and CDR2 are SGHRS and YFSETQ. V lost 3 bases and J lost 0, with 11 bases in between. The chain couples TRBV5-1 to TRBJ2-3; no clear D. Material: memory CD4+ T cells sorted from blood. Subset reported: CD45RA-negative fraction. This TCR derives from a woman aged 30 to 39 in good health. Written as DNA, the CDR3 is TGCGCCAGCAGCTATCAGACACCAAGCACAGATACGCAGTATTTT. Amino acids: CASSYQTPSTDTQYF.